This T cell receptor beta chain appears in the sequencing data of a study of early T cells in non-severe SARS-CoV-2 infection. Looking at the study overall: With bulk RNA from unsorted whole blood as input, sequencing yielded unpaired chains. Study conclusions and caveats: Sequences matched to VDJdb favored anti-spike CD8 responses, while private and CD4 specificities were missed.

Individual cDNA molecules received unique molecular identifiers. TCRdb used MiXCR to reprocess the 5' RACE reads, holding one entry per CDR3 protein. The sample lists under 30,000 distinct CDR3 sequences, approximately 6% occurring once. Per the germline V gene, CDR1 is MNHNY and CDR2 is SVGAGI (reference sequence). CDR3 length: 15 amino acids. Trimming cost V 5 bases and J 6 bases, with 16 bases left between them. This clonotype was counted many times. Its antigen is not identified. Specimen: whole blood. The rearrangement joins TRBV6-6 to TRBJ1-4; D might be TRBD1 (5 bases). This receptor was taken from an adult who was a healthcare worker with PCR-confirmed SARS-CoV-2 infection or an uninfected control (not recorded which). The CDR3 DNA reads TGTGCCAGCAGTCCCCGCGGGGGGGGTTATGAAAAACTGTTTTTT. Its protein is CASSPRGGGYEKLFF.